These T cell receptor beta chains were read from a single sample in a study of cytomegalovirus exposure and HLA in healthy donors. This table comes from immunoSEQ multiplex PCR, and its TCRdb copy is limited to in-frame clones, with some not included. This table has about 100,000 clones, around 80% appearing once. Sequenced sample: PBMCs. The source is an older woman in good health and CMV-seronegative. Both conserved end residues are part of each CDR3. The order of the fields is D gene, CDR3 length, V gene, clone size, J gene, CDR3 protein, CDR3 DNA. The D gene is left open where the match is weak. Clone size appears in some rows only: once, few, many, or a class for an expanded clone.

>TRBD2|15|TRBV28|.|TRBJ2-7
CASSWLSGSSYEQYF
TGTGCCAGCAGTTGGCTTAGCGGGTCCTCCTACGAGCAGTACTTC
>.|16|TRBV27|.|TRBJ1-2
CASSLFSGQLNYGYTF
TGTGCCAGCAGTTTATTTTCTGGACAGCTTAACTATGGCTACACCTTC
>TRBD1|14|TRBV18|.|TRBJ1-1
CASSNDRAGREAFF
TGTGCCAGCTCTAATGACAGGGCGGGACGGGAAGCTTTCTTT
>TRBD1|15|TRBV13|.|TRBJ1-2
CASSRTGEGNYGYTF
TGTGCCAGCAGTCGGACAGGGGAGGGAAACTATGGCTACACCTTC
>TRBD1|13|TRBV6-5|.|TRBJ2-7
CASSRDSTYEQYF
TGTGCCAGCAGCCGGGACAGCACTTACGAGCAGTACTTC
>TRBD1|14|TRBV2|.|TRBJ2-1
CASRATGGRDEQFF
TGTGCCAGCAGGGCGACAGGGGGGAGGGATGAGCAGTTCTTC
>.|14|TRBV6-5|.|TRBJ1-4
CASSPTGTNEKLFF
TGTGCCAGCAGCCCGACAGGCACTAATGAAAAACTGTTTTTT
>TRBD2|14|TRBV29-1|.|TRBJ2-1
CSVAVAGGRNEQFF
TGCAGCGTCGCGGTAGCGGGTGGGAGGAATGAGCAGTTCTTC
>TRBD2|16|TRBV7-2|.|TRBJ2-5
CASSSRTSGSQETQYF
TGTGCCAGCAGCTCTCGGACTAGCGGGAGCCAAGAGACCCAGTACTTC
>.|14|TRBV4-3|.|TRBJ1-2
CASSQEAGQGGYTF
TGCGCCAGCAGCCAAGAAGCGGGCCAAGGGGGCTACACCTTC
>TRBD2|14|TRBV6-5|.|TRBJ2-5
CASSHPGLGETQYF
TGTGCCAGCAGCCATCCTGGACTAGGAGAGACCCAGTACTTC
>TRBD1|15|TRBV6-5|.|TRBJ1-5
CASSKGQYSNQPQHF
TGTGCCAGCAGCAAGGGACAGTATAGCAATCAGCCCCAGCATTTT
>.|11|TRBV20-1|few|TRBJ2-1
CSARGSNEQFF
TGCAGTGCTAGGGGGAGCAATGAGCAGTTCTTC
>.|16|TRBV10-3|.|TRBJ2-5
CAISELARDIQETQYF
TGTGCCATCAGTGAGTTGGCGCGGGATATCCAAGAGACCCAGTACTTC
>.|16|TRBV14|.|TRBJ2-1
CASSQDVASRLDEQFF
TGTGCCAGCAGCCAAGATGTGGCTAGCCGGCTTGATGAGCAGTTCTTC
>TRBD1|16|TRBV28|.|TRBJ1-2
CASSEGQGANGYKGGF
TGTGCCAGCTCTGAAGGACAGGGGGCTAATGGTTACAAAGGGGGCTTC
>.|16|TRBV19|.|TRBJ1-5
CASSIEGLGGYQPQHF
TGTGCCAGTAGTATAGAAGGCCTAGGTGGGTATCAGCCCCAGCATTTT
>.|15|TRBV15|.|TRBJ1-4
CATSRSKGGNEKLFF
TGTGCCACCAGCAGAAGCAAGGGGGGGAATGAAAAACTGTTTTTT
>.|15|TRBV27|.|TRBJ1-1
CASKVGAKLGTEAFF
TGTGCCAGCAAGGTCGGAGCAAAACTCGGCACTGAAGCTTTCTTT
>TRBD1|14|TRBV28|.|TRBJ2-1
CASLGTGIHNEQFF
TGTGCCAGCCTCGGGACAGGTATCCACAATGAGCAGTTCTTC
>.|15|TRBV5-1|.|TRBJ1-1
CASSLRRGMNTEAFF
TGCGCCAGCAGCTTGAGACGGGGAATGAACACTGAAGCTTTCTTT
>.|14|TRBV27|.|TRBJ1-1
CASSPQGRGTEAFF
TGTGCCAGCAGTCCACAGGGCCGGGGCACTGAAGCTTTCTTT
>TRBD1|15|TRBV7-2|.|TRBJ2-7
CASSWDSASVREQYF
TGTGCCAGCAGCTGGGACAGCGCAAGTGTCCGCGAGCAGTACTTC
>.|12|TRBV7-9|once|TRBJ1-4
CSSSSGSEKLFF
TGTTCCAGCAGCTCCGGTAGTGAAAAACTGTTTTTT
>.|13|TRBV5-6|.|TRBJ2-1
CASSPDRNNEQFF
TGTGCCAGCAGCCCGGACAGAAACAATGAGCAGTTCTTC
>TRBD1|14|TRBV11-1|.|TRBJ1-5
CASRLAGGYQPQHF
TGTGCCAGCAGGTTGGCAGGGGGCTATCAGCCCCAGCATTTT
>TRBD1|16|TRBV18|.|TRBJ2-7
CASSPVQTGSPNEQYF
TGTGCCAGCTCACCAGTCCAGACAGGGTCCCCCAACGAGCAGTACTTC
>TRBD1|16|TRBV7-8|.|TRBJ2-2
CASSLKSTGRNGELFF
TGTGCCAGCAGCTTAAAGTCGACAGGGCGAAACGGGGAGCTGTTTTTT
>TRBD1|16|TRBV7-2|.|TRBJ1-5
CASSLAGTGTNQPQHF
TGTGCCAGCAGCTTAGCCGGGACAGGGACTAATCAGCCCCAGCATTTT
>.|16|TRBV18|.|TRBJ2-5
CASSPPAGAVFETQYF
TGTGCCAGCTCACCACCGGCAGGGGCGGTTTTTGAGACCCAGTACTTC
>TRBD1|17|TRBV18|.|TRBJ1-3
CASSPPGQGRSGNTIYF
TGTGCCAGCTCACCACCGGGACAGGGGAGGTCCGGAAACACCATATATTTT
>.|12|TRBV5-1|once|TRBJ2-7
CASSLVDDEQYF
TGCGCCAGCAGCTTGGTAGATGACGAGCAGTACTTC
>.|12|TRBV6-1|.|TRBJ1-2
CASEEANYGYTF
TGTGCCAGCGAAGAGGCAAACTATGGCTACACCTTC
>.|15|TRBV5-4|.|TRBJ1-6
CASSLLPGSKSPLHF
TGTGCCAGCAGCTTGTTACCGGGTTCGAAGTCACCCCTCCACTTT
>TRBD1|12|TRBV2|.|TRBJ1-2
CASGRDSYPYPF
TGTGCCAGCGGTAGGGACAGCTACCCTTACCCTTTC
>.|15|TRBV14|.|TRBJ1-1
CASSPPKSRDTEAFF
TGTGCCAGCAGCCCGCCCAAGTCGAGGGACACTGAAGCTTTCTTT
>.|15|TRBV27|.|TRBJ1-1
CASSFGSTGNTEAFF
TGTGCCAGCAGTTTCGGCTCGACGGGTAACACTGAAGCTTTCTTT
>.|13|TRBV19|once|TRBJ1-1
CASEMGSNTEAFF
TGTGCCAGCGAGATGGGCTCGAACACTGAAGCTTTCTTT
>TRBD2|14|TRBV7-9|.|TRBJ2-7
CASSPTSGASWQYF
TGTGCCAGCAGCCCGACTAGCGGGGCGTCTTGGCAGTACTTC
>.|14|TRBV5-4|.|TRBJ2-1
CASSRWEVGREQFF
TGTGCCAGCAGCAGGTGGGAGGTGGGACGGGAGCAGTTCTTC
>.|17|TRBV5-1|.|TRBJ1-1
CASALGGDHLVNTEAFF
TGCGCCAGTGCCTTGGGGGGGGACCACCTGGTGAACACTGAAGCTTTCTTT
>.|13|TRBV5-4|.|TRBJ1-4
CASSLGPNEKLFF
TGTGCCAGCAGCTTGGGGCCTAATGAAAAACTGTTTTTT
>.|14|TRBV6-5|.|TRBJ2-7
CASSYESSPREQYF
TGTGCCAGCAGTTACGAATCTTCGCCTCGGGAGCAGTACTTC
>TRBD1|14|TRBV5-6|few|TRBJ1-4
CASSLGQGLGKLFF
TGTGCCAGCAGCCTAGGACAGGGCCTTGGAAAACTGTTTTTT
>.|14|TRBV29-1|.|TRBJ1-2
CSVAREEANYGYTF
TGCAGCGTTGCCAGGGAGGAAGCTAACTATGGCTACACCTTC
>.|16|TRBV7-8|.|TRBJ2-7
CASSLETPDGYYEQYF
TGTGCCAGCAGCTTGGAGACCCCCGACGGTTACTACGAGCAGTACTTC
>TRBD1|12|TRBV6-5|once|TRBJ2-1
CASSRTGIEQFF
TGTGCCAGCAGTCGGACAGGGATTGAGCAGTTCTTC
>TRBD1|14|TRBV7-9|.|TRBJ2-7
CASSSIQGVGEQYF
TGTGCCAGCAGCTCCATTCAGGGGGTGGGTGAGCAGTACTTC
>TRBD1|13|TRBV28|few|TRBJ2-7
CASIRGQPYEQYF
TGTGCCAGCATCAGGGGACAGCCCTACGAGCAGTACTTC
>TRBD1|12|TRBV30|once|TRBJ2-5
CAWRTGQETQYF
TGTGCCTGGAGGACAGGGCAAGAGACCCAGTACTTC
>.|14|TRBV7-9|few|TRBJ2-5
CASSPARGEETQYF
TGTGCCAGCAGCCCCGCCAGGGGCGAAGAGACCCAGTACTTC
>.|13|TRBV6-5|.|TRBJ1-2
CASRLDMNYGYTF
TGTGCCAGCAGATTAGACATGAACTATGGCTACACCTTC
>TRBD2|15|TRBV7-2|.|TRBJ2-7
CASSFMGTSGGEQYF
TGTGCCAGCAGCTTTATGGGGACTAGCGGGGGCGAGCAGTACTTC
>.|15|TRBV7-9|.|TRBJ1-2
CATHNHLRQAYGYTF
TGTGCCACACACAACCACCTGCGACAGGCTTATGGCTACACCTTC
>.|11|TRBV23-1|.|TRBJ2-1
CASSPHSTRFF
TGCGCCAGCAGTCCGCACAGTACTAGGTTCTTC
>.|12|TRBV10-3|.|TRBJ2-3
CATRGVSDTQYF
TGTGCCACCAGAGGAGTTTCAGATACGCAGTATTTT
>.|12|TRBV2|once|TRBJ2-7
CASSSPSGEQYF
TGTGCCAGCAGTAGTCCCTCCGGCGAGCAGTACTTC
>.|11|TRBV20-1|.|TRBJ1-5
CSATRGQPQHF
TGCAGTGCTACGCGGGGCCAGCCCCAGCATTTT
>.|15|TRBV5-6|.|TRBJ1-5
CASSLQGWGNQPQHF
TGTGCCAGCAGCCTTCAGGGATGGGGCAATCAGCCCCAGCATTTT